This T cell receptor beta chain was sequenced during a study of T cells in Graves' hyperthyroidism and ophthalmopathy. The TCR beta CDR3 regions underwent amplification using RNA transcripts as the source. TCR CDR3 regions were first amplified by RT-PCR with HTBI primers. MiXCR was run by TCRdb on the multiplex PCR reads, yielding one entry per CDR3 protein. This table holds fewer than 550,000 distinct CDR3 sequences, 15% to 19% found once. CDR1 and CDR2 (germline): MNHNY, SVGAGI (reference sequence). The CDR3 has 17 residues. As to this clonotype: At one end, the junction sequence differs from germline, possibly due to a read error.

Material for sequencing was blood. The chain recombines TRBV6-6 with TRBJ2-2, with a possible D match to TRBD2 (5 bases). The clonotype comes from a woman in her late teens or twenties with Graves' hyperthyroidism. The CDR3 loop is CASSYSIPAVNAGELFF. The CDR3 DNA is TGTGCCAGCAGTTACTCGATACCAGCGGTGAACGCCGGGGAGCTGTTTTTT.